This T cell receptor (beta chain) was sequenced in a study of CD4 and CD8 cells across lung adenocarcinoma regions. By frequency in the sample, this clonotype is medium-sized. TCRdb independently ran MiXCR on the PCR reads; one entry per CDR3 protein. This table holds approximately 4,200 distinct CDR3 sequences, around half found once. CDR3 size: 13 residues. Germline V lookup: CDR1 SGHTA, CDR2 FQGNSA. Trimming shortened V by 5 bases and J by 1 base, and 8 bases separated the two germline ends. Donors had localized lung adenocarcinoma, a non-small cell lung cancer. This clonotype originated in a female donor with lung adenocarcinoma. The CD4 and CD8 labels of this study may be unreliable. The chain combines TRBV7-2 with TRBJ1-1; D gene uncertain. The specimen was CD4+ T cells from the center of a lung tumor. The CDR3 loop reads CASSLFENTEAFF. The CDR3 nucleotides read TGTGCCAGCAGCCTTTTTGAGAACACTGAAGCTTTCTTT.